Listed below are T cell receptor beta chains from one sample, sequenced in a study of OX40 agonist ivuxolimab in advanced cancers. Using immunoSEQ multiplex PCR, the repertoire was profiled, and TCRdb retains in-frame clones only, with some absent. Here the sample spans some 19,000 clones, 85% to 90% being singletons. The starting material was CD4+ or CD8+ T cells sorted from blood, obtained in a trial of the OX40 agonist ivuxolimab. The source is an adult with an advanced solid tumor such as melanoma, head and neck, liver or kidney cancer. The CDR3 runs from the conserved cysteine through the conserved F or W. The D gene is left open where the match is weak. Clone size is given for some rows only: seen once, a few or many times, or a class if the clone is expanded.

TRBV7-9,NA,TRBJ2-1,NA,TGTGCCAGCAGCGCGTCCCCGGGACAACCGTCCGATGAGCAGTTCTTC,CASSASPGQPSDEQFF
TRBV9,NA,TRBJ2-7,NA,TGTGCCAGCAGCGTAGTCCCGAGCTCCTACGAGCAGTACTTC,CASSVVPSSYEQYF
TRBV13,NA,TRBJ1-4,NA,TGTGCCAGCAGCCCCGGACCGTTAGGGTACGGTGAAAAACTGTTTTTT,CASSPGPLGYGEKLFF
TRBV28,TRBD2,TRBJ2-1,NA,TGTGCCAGCAGTTTATGGACTAGCGGAAACAATGAGCAGTTCTTC,CASSLWTSGNNEQFF
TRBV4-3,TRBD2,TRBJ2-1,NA,TGCGCCAGCAGCCAAGACATAGCGGGAGGCTCCTACAATGAGCAGTTCTTC,CASSQDIAGGSYNEQFF
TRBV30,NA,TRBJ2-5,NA,TGTGCCTGGCTAGGGGGGGAGACCCAGTACTTC,CAWLGGETQYF
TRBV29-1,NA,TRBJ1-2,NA,TGCAGCGTTGACAGGGAGGCTGGCTACACCTTC,CSVDREAGYTF
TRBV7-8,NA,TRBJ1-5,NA,TGTGCCAGCAGCTTGGGGGGGTTAACAAATCAGCCCCAGCATTTT,CASSLGGLTNQPQHF
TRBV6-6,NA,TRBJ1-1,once,TGTGCCAGCAGTTATTGGGTAGGACAGAAGAACACTGAAGCTTTCTTT,CASSYWVGQKNTEAFF
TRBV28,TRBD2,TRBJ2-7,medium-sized,TGTGCCAGCAGTCCGCCGGGACTAGTATGGCAGTACTTC,CASSPPGLVWQYF
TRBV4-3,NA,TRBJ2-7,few,TGCGCCAGCAGCCAAGAGCAAGGGGTCGGTTCCTACGAGCAGTACTTC,CASSQEQGVGSYEQYF
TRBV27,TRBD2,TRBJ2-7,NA,TGTGCCAGCAGTTTAAGCGGGAGCGGAATCGAGCAGTACTTC,CASSLSGSGIEQYF
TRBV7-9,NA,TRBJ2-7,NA,TGTGCCAGCAGCGACATGACTAGTGACGAGCAGTACTTC,CASSDMTSDEQYF
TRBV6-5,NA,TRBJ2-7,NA,TGTGCCAGCAGTTACTCACAGGGCTACGAGCAGTACTTC,CASSYSQGYEQYF
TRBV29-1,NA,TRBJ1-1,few,TGCAGCGTTAGCGGAACTTTCTTT,CSVSGTFF
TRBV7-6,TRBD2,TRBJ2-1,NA,TGTGCCAGCAGCTTAGCGGGCGGGGGGCATGTCTCCTACAATGAGCAGTTCTTC,CASSLAGGGHVSYNEQFF
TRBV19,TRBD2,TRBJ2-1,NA,TGTGCCAGTAGTTACTTTAGCGGGGGCTCCTACAATGAGCAGTTCTTC,CASSYFSGGSYNEQFF
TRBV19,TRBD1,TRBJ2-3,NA,TGTGCCACCACGGAACAGGGGGGCGCAGATACGCAGTATTTT,CATTEQGGADTQYF
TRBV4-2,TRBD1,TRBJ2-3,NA,TGTGCCAGCAGCCAAGGGACAGGACACACAGATACGCAGTATTTT,CASSQGTGHTDTQYF
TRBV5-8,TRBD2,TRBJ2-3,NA,TGTGCCAGCAGCAGCTGGTTAAACGGGAGGGCCACAGATACGCAGTATTTT,CASSSWLNGRATDTQYF
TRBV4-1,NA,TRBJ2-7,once,TGCGCCAGCAGCCAAGGCCAGGGGAGGTCCTACGAGCAGTACTTC,CASSQGQGRSYEQYF
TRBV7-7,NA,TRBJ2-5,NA,TGTGCTAGCAGCCTAGGACGTCCGGAGACCCAGTACTTC,CASSLGRPETQYF
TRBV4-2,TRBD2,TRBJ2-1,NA,TGTGCCAGCAGCCAAGGGACTAGCGATGAGCAGTTCTTC,CASSQGTSDEQFF
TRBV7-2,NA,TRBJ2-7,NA,TGTGCCAGCAGCTTAGCGGGAGGACCCGAGCAGTACTTC,CASSLAGGPEQYF
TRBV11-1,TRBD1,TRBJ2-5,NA,TGTGCCAGCACCAAACGGGACAGCTCCCAAGAGACCCAGTACTTC,CASTKRDSSQETQYF
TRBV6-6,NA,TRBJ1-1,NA,TGTGCCAGCAGTTACCACACTGAAGCTTTCTTT,CASSYHTEAFF
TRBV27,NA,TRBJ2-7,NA,TGTGCCAGCAGTTGGGGGACACTCTACGAGCAGTACTTC,CASSWGTLYEQYF
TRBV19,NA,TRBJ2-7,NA,TGTGCCACCAGGGACACCCAGCTAGTCTACGAGCAGTACTTC,CATRDTQLVYEQYF
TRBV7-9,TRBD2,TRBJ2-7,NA,TGTGCCAGCAGCTTATTAGCGGGGCCCTACGAGCAGTACTTC,CASSLLAGPYEQYF
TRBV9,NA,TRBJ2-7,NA,TGTGCCAGCAGCGTAAGCGGAACAAGCTCCTACGAGCAGTACTTC,CASSVSGTSSYEQYF
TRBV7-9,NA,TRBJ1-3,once,TGTGCCAGCAGCTTGGGGGGGCTCGGAAACACCATATATTTT,CASSLGGLGNTIYF
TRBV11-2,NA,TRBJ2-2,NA,TGTGCCAGCAGCTTAGTCCTAGAACCTAGGACCGGGGAGCTGTTTTTT,CASSLVLEPRTGELFF
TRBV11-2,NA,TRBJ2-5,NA,TGTGCCAGCAGCGCCTCTTTAGGCCTTCAAGAGACCCAGTACTTC,CASSASLGLQETQYF
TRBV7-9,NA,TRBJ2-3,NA,TGTGCCCTAATGTCGAGTACACTAAATACGCAGTATTTT,CALMSSTLNTQYF
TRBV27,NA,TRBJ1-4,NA,TGTGCCAGCAGTTTCGGGGGAGGGTTAGGTGAAAAACTGTTTTTT,CASSFGGGLGEKLFF
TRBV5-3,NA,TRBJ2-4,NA,TGTGCCAGAAGGCCAACAGGAAGAGCCAAAAACATTCAGTACTTC,CARRPTGRAKNIQYF
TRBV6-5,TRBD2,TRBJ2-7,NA,TGTGCCAGCAGAGAGCGGGAAAGTGGGTACGAGCAGTACTTC,CASRERESGYEQYF
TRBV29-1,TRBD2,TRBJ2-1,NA,TGCAGCGTAGCAACTAGCGGGAGATACAATGAGCAGTTCTTC,CSVATSGRYNEQFF
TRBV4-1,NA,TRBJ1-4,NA,TGCGCCAGCAGCCAAGCCCCCGATGAAAAACTGTTTTTT,CASSQAPDEKLFF